This TCR beta chain was captured in a study of a mutant IDH1 vaccine in newly diagnosed glioma. Stated time point: week 11, during vaccination. The study gave 300 ug of mutant IDH1 20-mer peptide per vaccine dose, with topical imiquimod. Concerning this clone itself: Its antigen is still unknown.

Produced via immunoSEQ multiplex PCR; TCRdb's table is partial and in-frame only. The sample yields about 25,000 clones, 65% to 85% seen once. The CDR3 contains 15 residues. V gave up 6 bases and J gave up 0 bases, with 12 bases separating them. CDR1 is ENHRY, CDR2 SYGVKD, per germline. The sequenced sample was PBMCs, obtained from a glioma patient whose treatment included an IDH1 peptide vaccine. The chain uses TRBV10-3 and TRBJ2-1; D might be TRBD1 or TRBD2, each matching 5 bases. The receptor comes from a woman under 30 with glioma. CDR3 in amino acids: CAIRGEVPSYNEQFF. CDR3 DNA sequence: TGTGCCATCAGGGGGGAAGTACCCTCCTACAATGAGCAGTTCTTC.